This section outlines one TCR beta chain sequence together with its context. Authors' data handling: Estimation of nucleated cell counts relied on the amplification of reference gene primers. Profiling relied on immunoSEQ multiplex PCR, and the TCRdb table lists in-frame clones only, not all of them. V and J calls and clone size are copied from that table; D and trimming were computed from the DNA. Among 200,000 to 250,000 clones listed, over 75% were seen once. Which cohort a participant joined came from the clinical history participants gave. The recovered donors of Cohort 3 showed two negative PCRs, clearance, or symptom resolution. This specimen comes from a study of blood T cell repertoires in COVID-19. Germline V gives CDR1 MNHEY, CDR2 SMNVEV (reference sequence). V lost 1 base to trimming and J lost 0 bases, with 13 bases between them. This CDR3 has 17 amino acids.

This TCR derives from a man aged 35 to 55 who had recovered from COVID-19. This chain joins TRBV27 and TRBJ1-5, with D unclear. Sequenced input: PBMCs or T cells enriched from blood (not recorded which). Here the CDR3 DNA reads TGTGCCAGCAGTTTATTCGCAGGCGACTATAGCAATCAGCCCCAGCATTTT. Translating it yields CASSLFAGDYSNQPQHF.